This T cell receptor beta chain is drawn from a study of Ad26.COV2.S vaccination and SARS-CoV-2 variants. The data were produced by immunoSEQ multiplex PCR, yet TCRdb's version contains in-frame clones alone and is incomplete. The sample shows 300,000 to 350,000 clones, approximately 86% of them seen only once. Documented treatment: roughly 19 received Ad26.COV2.S at low or high dose, single or two shots; 5 received placebo; per-sample allocation not given. Following the first vaccine or placebo injection, samples were taken on day 63. The material was peripheral blood, obtained in a trial of Ad26.COV2.S vaccine versus placebo. The TCR was taken from a person between 18 and 65 years old who received the Ad26.COV2.S COVID-19 vaccine or a placebo.

CDR3 DNA sequence: TGCGCCAGCAGCTTGGGGCTGAACTCTGGGGCCAACGTCCTGACTTTC. Protein product: CASSLGLNSGANVLTF. The chain carries TRBV5-1 and TRBJ2-6; D is unclear. Trimming stripped 0 bases from V and 0 bases from J, with 7 bases between. Germline values: CDR1 SGHRS, CDR2 YFSETQ. This CDR3 is built from 16 residues.